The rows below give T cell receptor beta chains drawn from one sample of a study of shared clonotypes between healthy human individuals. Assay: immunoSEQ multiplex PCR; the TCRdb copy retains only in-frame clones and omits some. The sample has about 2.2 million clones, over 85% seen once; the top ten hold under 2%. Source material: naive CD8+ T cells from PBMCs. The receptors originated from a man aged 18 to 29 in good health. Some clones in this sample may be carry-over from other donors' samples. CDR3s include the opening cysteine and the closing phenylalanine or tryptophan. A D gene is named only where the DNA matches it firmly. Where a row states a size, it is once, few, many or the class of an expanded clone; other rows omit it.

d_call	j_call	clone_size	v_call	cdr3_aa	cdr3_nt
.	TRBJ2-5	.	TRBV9	CASSDSPKEEQETQYF	TGTGCCAGCAGCGACAGCCCCAAGGAGGAACAAGAGACCCAGTACTTC
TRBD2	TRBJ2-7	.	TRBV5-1	CASSPAGLAGLSSYEQYF	TGCGCCAGCAGCCCGGCCGGACTAGCGGGCCTGAGCTCCTACGAGCAGTACTTC
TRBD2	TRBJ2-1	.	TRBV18	CASSPREGDSNNEQFF	TGTGCCAGCTCACCGAGGGAGGGAGATAGTAACAATGAGCAGTTCTTC
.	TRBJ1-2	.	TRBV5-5	CASSAHLPGGYTF	TGTGCCAGCAGCGCTCACCTCCCCGGAGGCTACACCTTC
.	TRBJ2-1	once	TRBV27	CASRSGLSSYNEQFF	TGTGCCAGCAGAAGCGGCTTGAGCTCCTACAATGAGCAGTTCTTC
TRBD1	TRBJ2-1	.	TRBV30	CAWGPGQFYNEQFF	TGTGCCTGGGGGCCGGGACAGTTCTACAATGAGCAGTTCTTC
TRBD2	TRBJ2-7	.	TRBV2	CASSEGLAGSYEQYF	TGTGCCAGCAGTGAAGGCCTAGCGGGTTCCTACGAGCAGTACTTC
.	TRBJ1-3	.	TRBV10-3	CAIRTVRNTIYF	TGTGCCATCAGGACCGTCCGAAACACCATATATTTT
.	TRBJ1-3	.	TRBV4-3	CASSQEYGRISGNTIYF	TGCGCCAGCAGCCAAGAGTACGGACGGATCTCTGGAAACACCATATATTTT
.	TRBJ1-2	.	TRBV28	CASSFRGAGGYTF	TGTGCCAGCAGTTTCCGGGGGGCGGGTGGCTACACCTTC
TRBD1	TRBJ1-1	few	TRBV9	CASSNSGTGDTEAFF	TGTGCCAGCAGCAACTCTGGGACAGGGGACACTGAAGCTTTCTTT
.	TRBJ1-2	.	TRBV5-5	CASSLDHLNYGYTF	TGTGCCAGCAGCTTGGATCACCTGAACTATGGCTACACCTTC
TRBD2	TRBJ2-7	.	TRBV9	CASTFGLGGEQYF	TGTGCCAGCACTTTTGGACTAGGCGGCGAGCAGTACTTC
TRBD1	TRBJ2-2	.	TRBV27	CASSLRQGLDRATGELFF	TGTGCCAGCAGTCTCCGGCAGGGCCTTGACAGGGCGACCGGGGAGCTGTTTTTT
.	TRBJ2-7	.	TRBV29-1	CSVRDLDRPTGEQYF	TGCAGCGTCAGGGACTTGGACCGGCCAACTGGCGAGCAGTACTTC
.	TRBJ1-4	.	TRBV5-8	CASSPRTDNEKLFF	TGTGCCAGCAGCCCTCGGACAGATAATGAAAAACTGTTTTTT
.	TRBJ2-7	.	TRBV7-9	CASSLVGSSYEQYF	TGTGCCAGCAGCTTAGTGGGCAGCTCCTACGAGCAGTACTTC
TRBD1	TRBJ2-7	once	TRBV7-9	CASSLGTGKSYEQYF	TGTGCCAGCAGCTTGGGGACAGGAAAATCCTACGAGCAGTACTTC
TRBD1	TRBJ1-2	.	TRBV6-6	CASSYQPGTEYGYTF	TGTGCCAGCAGTTACCAACCCGGGACAGAATATGGCTACACCTTC
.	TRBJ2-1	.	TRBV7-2	CASSFGLYNEQFF	TGTGCCAGCAGCTTTGGACTCTACAATGAGCAGTTCTTC
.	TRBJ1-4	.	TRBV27	CASSFIGPGPEKLFF	TGTGCCAGCAGTTTTATAGGGCCCGGACCCGAAAAACTGTTTTTT
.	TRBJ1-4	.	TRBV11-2	CASSSTIRSNEKLFF	TGTGCCAGCAGCTCCACAATACGATCTAATGAAAAACTGTTTTTT
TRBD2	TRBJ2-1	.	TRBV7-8	CASSLGTSGTYNEQFF	TGTGCCAGCAGCTTAGGGACTAGCGGAACCTACAATGAGCAGTTCTTC
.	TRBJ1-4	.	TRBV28	CASSFHRDGGSNEKLFF	TGTGCCAGCAGTTTCCACCGGGACGGAGGATCTAATGAAAAACTGTTTTTT
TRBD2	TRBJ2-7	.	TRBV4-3	CASSQAPRGGDEQYF	TGCGCCAGCAGCCAAGCCCCACGCGGGGGGGACGAGCAGTACTTC
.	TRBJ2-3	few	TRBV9	CASSVGGNTDTQYF	TGTGCCAGCAGCGTAGGCGGAAACACAGATACGCAGTATTTT
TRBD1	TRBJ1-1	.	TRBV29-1	CSVGSGGTEAFF	TGCAGCGTTGGATCAGGGGGCACTGAAGCTTTCTTT
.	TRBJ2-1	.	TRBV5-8	CASSLRQYNEQFF	TGTGCCAGCAGCTTAAGACAGTACAATGAGCAGTTCTTC
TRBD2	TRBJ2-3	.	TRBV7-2	CASSGAGVLSTDTQYF	TGTGCCAGCAGTGGAGCGGGAGTCCTTAGCACAGATACGCAGTATTTT
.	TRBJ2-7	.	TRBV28	CASSLSWVAVGYEQYF	TGTGCCAGCAGTTTATCTTGGGTGGCTGTGGGCTACGAGCAGTACTTC
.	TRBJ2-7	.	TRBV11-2	CASSLADPYEQYF	TGTGCCAGCAGCTTGGCGGATCCCTACGAGCAGTACTTC
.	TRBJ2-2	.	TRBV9	CASTPNTGELFF	TGTGCCAGTACCCCTAACACCGGGGAGCTGTTTTTT
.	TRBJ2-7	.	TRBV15	CATSRDGNSKYEQYF	TGTGCCACCAGCAGAGATGGGAACTCCAAATACGAGCAGTACTTC
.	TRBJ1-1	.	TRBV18	CASSPSTEAFF	TGTGCCAGCTCACCAAGCACTGAAGCTTTCTTT
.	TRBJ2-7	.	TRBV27	CASQEGLEQYF	TGTGCCAGTCAGGAGGGCTTGGAGCAGTACTTC
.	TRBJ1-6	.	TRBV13	CASSPGRGHNSPLHF	TGTGCCAGCAGCCCGGGGAGGGGTCACAATTCACCCCTCCACTTT
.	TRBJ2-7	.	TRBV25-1	CASSVGEFEQYF	TGTGCCAGCAGTGTGGGGGAATTCGAGCAGTACTTC